Below are 28 T cell receptor beta chains sequenced from a single sample in a study of blood T cell repertoires in COVID-19. Sequencing was performed with immunoSEQ multiplex PCR; in TCRdb, only in-frame clones are kept and a portion is missing. The repertoire has hundreds of thousands of clones, just over 90% of them found once; the top ten carry under 2.5%. What was sequenced was PBMCs or T cells enriched from blood (not recorded which). Receptor source: a woman between 18 and 29 years old who had recovered from COVID-19.

This sequence joins TRBV28 and TRBJ2-1; 12 bases map to TRBD2. CDR1 is MDHEN and CDR2 is SYDVKM in the germline V gene. This CDR3 contains 16 residues. J gave up 6 bases and V 6 bases, and 9 bases lay outside the gene matches. The CDR3 DNA reads TGTGCCAGCAGGTACAGGCCTAGCGGGAGGGCCAATGAGCAGTTCTTC. It is translated as CASRYRPSGRANEQFF. Filled out from reference TRBV28 and TRBJ2-1, the complete variable domain reads DVKVTQSSRYLVKRTGEKVFLECVQDMDHENMFWYRQDPGLGLRLIYFSYDVKMKEKGDIPEGYSVSREKKERFSLILESASTNQTSMYLCASRYRPSGRANEQFFGPGTRLTVL.

The CDR3 DNA reads as TGTGCCAGCAGTTACTCCGGGGAATACTCACCCCTCCACTTT. It is translated as CASSYSGEYSPLHF. The chain uses TRBV6-2 or TRBV6-3 and TRBJ1-6, with D unclear. V lost 0 bases, J lost 10 bases, and 10 bases lay in between. CDR1 is MNHEY and CDR2 is SVGEGT in the germline V gene. This CDR3 spans 14 amino acids.

The chain recombines TRBV18 with TRBJ2-7; TRBD2 matches 8 bases. Germline V CDR1 and CDR2: KGHSH, LQKENI. The CDR3 consists of 15 residues. The V segment lost 4 bases and the J segment 3 bases; nucleotides outside the gene matches: 8. The CDR3 spells CASSQGRGAHYEQYF. For the CDR3, the DNA is TGTGCCAGCTCACAGGGGCGGGGGGCCCACTACGAGCAGTACTTC.

With respect to this clone: Mismatch with germline at one junction end may stem from a read error. V gene TRBV12-3 or TRBV12-4 combines with J gene TRBJ2-7, with TRBD1 matching 11 bases. This CDR3 spans 13 amino acids. CDR3 amino acids: CASRGQGVYEQYF. The CDR3 region has the DNA TGCGCGTCACGGGGACAGGGGGTATACGAGCAGTACTTC.

The V and J genes are TRBV19 and TRBJ1-6; 9 nucleotides line up with TRBD1. The CDR3 spans 15 residues. CDR1 and CDR2 from the germline V gene are LNHDA and SQIVND (reference sequence). J was trimmed by 8 bases and V by 4 bases; bases with no gene match: 6. The CDR3 is CASSRGTGSHSPLHF. In nucleotides, the CDR3 is TGTGCCAGTAGTAGAGGGACAGGGTCCCATTCACCCCTCCACTTT.

The chain links TRBV5-6 to TRBJ2-5; TRBD2 matches 8 bases. Germline CDR1 and CDR2: SGHDT and YYEEEE. The CDR3 is 14 residues long. The trim removed 4 bases at V and 6 bases at J, leaving 8 bases unmatched. CDR3 residues: CASSPSGGGKTQYF. As DNA, the CDR3 is TGTGCCAGCAGCCCGAGCGGGGGCGGGAAGACCCAGTACTTC.

The chain couples TRBV19 to TRBJ1-4, with a possible D match to TRBD1 (5 bases). This CDR3 has 12 residues. V dropped 6 bases and J dropped 7 bases, with 9 bases sitting between them. Per the germline V gene, CDR1 is LNHDA and CDR2 is SQIVND (reference sequence). CDR3 amino acids: CASRQGGEKLFF. In DNA form, the CDR3 reads TGTGCCAGTAGGCAGGGTGGTGAAAAACTGTTTTTT.

This chain joins TRBV5-4 and TRBJ2-5; D is uncertain. Trimming cost V 0 bases and J 2 bases, with 5 bases left between them. CDR3 length equals 13 residues. CDR1 and CDR2 (germline): SGHNT, YYREEE (reference sequence). For the CDR3, the DNA is TGTGCCAGCAGCTTGGTAGAACAAGAGACCCAGTACTTC. It is translated as CASSLVEQETQYF. The variable domain in full, with the rest retrieved from reference TRBV5-4 and TRBJ2-5, is ETGVTQSPTHLIKTRGQQVTLRCSSQSGHNTVSWYQQALGQGPQFIFQYYREEENGRGNFPPRFSGLQFPNYSSELNVNALELDDSALYLCASSLVEQETQYFGPGTRLLVL.

In nucleotides, the CDR3 is TGTGCCAGCAGTCCACGGGAGACTGAAGCTTTCTTT. Translated, it gives CASSPRETEAFF. The J gene is TRBJ1-1, the V gene TRBV28; D gene uncertain. With 5 bases removed from V and 5 bases from J, the gap between germline ends came to 9 bases. Germline assignment: CDR1 MDHEN and CDR2 SYDVKM. This CDR3 has 12 residues.

The V gene is TRBV6-2 or TRBV6-3, the J gene TRBJ1-4; D is unclear. The V gene lost 6 bases and the J gene lost 1 base, with 12 bases spanning the gap. Per germline, CDR1 MNHEY and CDR2 SVGEGT. CDR3 length equals 15 residues. CDR3 sequence reads: CASSEFTGTNEKLFF. The CDR3 DNA reads TGTGCCAGCAGCGAGTTCACGGGAACTAATGAAAAACTGTTTTTT.

In this sample, this clone turned up once. The chain uses TRBV5-1 and TRBJ2-5, with TRBD2 matching 7 bases. The CDR3 totals 16 residues. The germline V gene encodes CDR1 SGHRS and CDR2 YFSETQ. V was pared by 4 bases and J by 3 bases, with 12 bases of the junction left unmatched. The CDR3 nucleotides read TGCGCCAGCAGCCCACCCTGGGCTAGCGGAAAAGAGACCCAGTACTTC. Translated, it gives CASSPPWASGKETQYF.

This sequence joins TRBV27 and TRBJ2-3, with D perhaps matching TRBD1 (6 bases). Germline CDR1 MNHEY, CDR2 SMNVEV (reference sequence). This CDR3 is 16 amino acids long. Trimming cost V 7 bases and J 2 bases, with 19 bases left between them. CDR3 sequence (DNA): TGTGCCAGCAATATCCCCCCGACAGGACTCACAGATACGCAGTATTTT. It specifies CASNIPPTGLTDTQYF.

The chain recombines TRBV20-1 with TRBJ1-5; TRBD1 agrees at 7 bases. CDR3 size: 14 residues. V gave up 3 bases and J gave up 3 bases; unmatched junction bases: 5. Germline V gives CDR1 DFQATT, CDR2 SNEGSKA (reference sequence). CDR3 sequence: CSASTTGPNQPQHF. CDR3 bases: TGCAGTGCTAGTACGACAGGGCCCAATCAGCCCCAGCATTTT.

The chain joins TRBV11-3 to TRBJ2-7; tentative D call: TRBD2 (6 bases). V was shortened by 1 base and J by 7 bases, with 17 bases between the two germline ends. Looked up from germline, CDR1 is SGHNT and CDR2 is YENEEA. The CDR3 length is 15 residues. CDR3 protein: CASSLVRDVAGEQYF. In nucleotides, the CDR3 is TGTGCCAGCAGCTTAGTCCGGGACGTCGCGGGGGAGCAGTACTTC.

As for this clone: One junction end does not reproduce the germline sequence, and a read error may be involved. This chain links TRBV5-6 with TRBJ2-1, with D perhaps TRBD2 (6 bases). The CDR3 is 14 amino acids. Germline-derived CDR1 and CDR2 are SGHDT and YYEEEE. The CDR3 sequence: CASIGGNAGVEEFF. CDR3 DNA: TGTGCCAGCATTGGCGGGAACGCCGGGGTTGAGGAGTTCTTC.

This rearrangement joins TRBV14 to TRBJ1-3; D is unresolved. Germline-derived CDR1 and CDR2 are SGHDN and FVKESK. V was trimmed by 1 base and J by 0 bases, leaving 7 bases between them. The CDR3 is made up of 15 amino acids. The CDR3 coding sequence is TGTGCCAGCAGCCAAGTCGTCAGCTCTGGAAACACCATATATTTT. This codes for CASSQVVSSGNTIYF.

The chain links TRBV27 to TRBJ1-4; 7 bases align to TRBD1. Unmatched junction bases numbered 19, after V lost 5 bases and J lost 10 bases. The CDR3 totals 17 residues. Germline lookup yields CDR1 MNHEY and CDR2 SMNVEV (reference sequence). The CDR3 region is CASSRYTVQGVMVKLFF. The CDR3 DNA reads as TGTGCCAGCAGTAGATACACTGTTCAGGGGGTAATGGTAAAACTGTTTTTT.

This chain connects TRBV5-1 to TRBJ1-2, with 7 bases fitting TRBD1. J lost 5 bases, V lost 3 bases, and 13 bases had no gene match. Looked up from germline, CDR1 is SGHRS and CDR2 is YFSETQ. CDR3 size: 16 residues. CDR3 region: CASSSTGDSAGYGYTF. CDR3 in DNA: TGCGCCAGCAGCTCGACTGGGGACAGCGCTGGGTATGGCTACACCTTC.

This chain uses TRBV6-5 with TRBJ1-4, with TRBD1 matching 10 bases. This CDR3 has 15 amino acids. Germline V gives CDR1 MNHEY, CDR2 SVGAGI. V shed 5 bases and J 5 bases; nucleotides not matched to a gene: 5. The CDR3 here is CASSTRDRGNEKLFF. For the CDR3, the DNA is TGTGCCAGCAGTACCCGGGACAGGGGCAATGAAAAACTGTTTTTT.

The J gene is TRBJ1-1, the V gene TRBV11-2, with TRBD1 identical over 8 bases. The ends lost 5 bases at V and 1 base at J; junction bases unmatched: 12. This CDR3 is 17 amino acids long. Germline values: CDR1 SGHAT, CDR2 FQNNGV. The CDR3 DNA reads as TGTGCCAGCAGCCTACGTTTCCAGGGGGCCGAGAACACTGAAGCTTTCTTT. It specifies CASSLRFQGAENTEAFF.

The chain has TRBV18 and TRBJ1-2; D is undetermined. The V gene lost 4 bases and the J gene lost 2 bases, with 17 bases spanning the gap. There are 16 residues in the CDR3. The germline V gene has CDR1 KGHSH and CDR2 LQKENI. CDR3 amino acids: CASSRAVGSFNYGYTF. CDR3 DNA sequence: TGTGCCAGCTCACGAGCGGTGGGATCTTTCAACTATGGCTACACCTTC.

The rearrangement uses TRBV10-3 and TRBJ1-5, with D perhaps matching TRBD1 (6 bases). The V and J ends lost 6 bases and 6 bases respectively, with 12 bases between them. The germline V gene encodes CDR1 ENHRY and CDR2 SYGVKD. The CDR3 has 13 amino acids. As DNA, the CDR3 is TGTGCCATCAGGGCAGGGGACGGTCAGCCCCAGCATTTT. This gives the protein CAIRAGDGQPQHF.

This sequence joins TRBV5-1 and TRBJ1-5, with 9 bases aligning to TRBD1. The V gene end was trimmed by 4 bases and the J gene end by 12 bases; junction bases not matched to a gene: 11. Germline loops: CDR1 SGHRS, CDR2 YFSETQ. The CDR3 has 14 residues. CDR3 bases: TGCGCCAGCAGCCCGGGACAGGGCGAGGGTAGCCAGCATTTT. This translates into CASSPGQGEGSQHF.

The chain uses TRBV2 and TRBJ1-4, with 9 bases fitting TRBD1. The CDR3 runs to 14 residues. The germline gives CDR1 SNHLY, CDR2 FYNNEI. Trimming took 3 bases from V and 7 from J; bases not matched to a gene: 3. In DNA form, the CDR3 reads TGTGCCAGCAGTGAGGACAGGGGAGGTGAAAAACTGTTTTTT. Translated, it gives CASSEDRGGEKLFF. The entire variable domain, with the rest obtained from reference TRBV2 and TRBJ1-4, is as follows: EPEVTQTPSHQVTQMGQEVILRCVPISNHLYFYWYRQILGQKVEFLVSFYNNEISEKSEIFDDQFSVERPDGSNFTLKIRSTKLEDSAMYFCASSEDRGGEKLFFGSGTQLSVL.

This clone was seen a single time. This chain uses TRBV5-4 with TRBJ1-3, with D possibly TRBD1 on 5 matching bases. Looked up from germline, CDR1 is SGHNT and CDR2 is YYREEE (reference sequence). The CDR3 extends over 16 amino acids. Trimming stripped 4 bases from V and 0 bases from J, with 14 bases between. This CDR3 is CASSPGGTVSGNTIYF. CDR3 DNA: TGTGCCAGCAGCCCGGGGGGGACGGTCTCTGGAAACACCATATATTTT.

The chain employs TRBV5-1 and TRBJ1-2; no clear D gene. Trimming stripped 5 bases from V and 3 bases from J, with 17 bases between. Germline CDR1 is SGHRS and CDR2 is YFSETQ. CDR3 length: 15 amino acids. The chain's CDR3 is CASSLYRRLDYGYTF. The CDR3 DNA reads as TGCGCCAGCAGTTTATATCGAAGGCTAGACTATGGCTACACCTTC.

V is TRBV2 and J is TRBJ1-2, with 7 bases fitting TRBD1. The V and J ends lost 3 bases and 4 bases, in that order; junction bases with no gene match: 5. This CDR3 contains 14 residues. In germline, CDR1 is SNHLY, CDR2 FYNNEI. CDR3 amino acids: CASSDQTGSYGYTF. CDR3 DNA sequence: TGTGCCAGCAGTGACCAGACAGGGAGCTATGGCTACACCTTC.

The J gene is TRBJ1-1, the V gene TRBV2; 11 positions match TRBD1. This CDR3 comprises 17 residues. V lost 1 base and J lost 4; bases outside the gene matches: 8. CDR1 SNHLY and CDR2 FYNNEI come from the germline V gene. The DNA for the CDR3 is TGTGCCAGCAGTGAAGGAGGCTGGGGACAGGGGGTCACTGAAGCTTTCTTT. As protein: CASSEGGWGQGVTEAFF. The variable domain in full, with the rest retrieved from reference TRBV2 and TRBJ1-1, is EPEVTQTPSHQVTQMGQEVILRCVPISNHLYFYWYRQILGQKVEFLVSFYNNEISEKSEIFDDQFSVERPDGSNFTLKIRSTKLEDSAMYFCASSEGGWGQGVTEAFFGQGTRLTVV.